The rows below give T cell receptor beta chains drawn from one sample of a study of cytomegalovirus exposure and HLA in healthy donors. Clones were sequenced by immunoSEQ multiplex PCR, and TCRdb holds only the in-frame ones, with some missing. The profile shows roughly 230,000 clones, around nine tenths of them singletons. The sample comprised PBMCs. All receptors derive from a girl aged 2-10 years in good health and CMV-seronegative. Both conserved end residues are part of each CDR3. The order of the fields is J gene, D gene, clone size, V gene, CDR3 DNA, CDR3 protein. D genes are given only for firm matches. Expanded clones get a size class; other rows say once, few or many, or leave the size out.

TRBJ1-2,TRBD1,-,TRBV5-1,TGCGCCAGCAGCTTGGTAGGGACAGGGGCAGCCTATGGCTACACCTTC,CASSLVGTGAAYGYTF
TRBJ2-2,TRBD2,-,TRBV7-6,TGTGCCAGCAGCCCGACTAGCGGAGGGGTAAAGAACACCGGGGAGCTGTTTTTT,CASSPTSGGVKNTGELFF
TRBJ2-3,-,-,TRBV19,TGTGCCAGTAAGGAGGGACCTAGCACAGATACGCAGTATTTT,CASKEGPSTDTQYF
TRBJ2-7,-,-,TRBV28,TGTGCCAGCAGTGGGGTCCTAGCGCAATACTACGAGCAGTACTTC,CASSGVLAQYYEQYF
TRBJ2-5,-,-,TRBV2,TGTGCCAGCAGTGAGGGGGGAGGGACCCAGTACTTC,CASSEGGGTQYF
TRBJ1-5,-,-,TRBV19,TGTGCCAGTAGTATAAGGGTAGTTAACTACGGGGATAGCAATCAGCCCCAGCATTTT,CASSIRVVNYGDSNQPQHF
TRBJ2-7,TRBD2,-,TRBV4-1,TGCGCCAGCAGCCAAGATTTGGGGACTACCTCCTACGAGCAGTACTTC,CASSQDLGTTSYEQYF
TRBJ2-7,TRBD2,-,TRBV19,TGTGCCAGTAGCCCTTTTGGAGCGGGAGACGAGCAGTACTTC,CASSPFGAGDEQYF
TRBJ1-2,-,-,TRBV27,TGTGCCAGCAGTTTTGTATCCGCAGGACTTTATGGCTACACCTTC,CASSFVSAGLYGYTF
TRBJ2-7,TRBD1,once,TRBV18,TGTGCCAGCCAGGCACAGGGGCTCATTTCGGACGAGCAGTACTTC,CASQAQGLISDEQYF
TRBJ2-2,-,-,TRBV2,TGTGCCAGCAGTGGATTTGCGACGAACACCGGGGAGCTGTTTTTT,CASSGFATNTGELFF
TRBJ2-3,TRBD2,-,TRBV9,TGTGCCAGCAGCGTAGATCGAGCGGGGGGCACAGATACGCAGTATTTT,CASSVDRAGGTDTQYF
TRBJ2-7,-,once,TRBV7-8,TGTGCCAGCAGCCCCCTCGCCGAGCAGTACTTC,CASSPLAEQYF
TRBJ2-7,-,-,TRBV11-2,TGTGCCAGCAGCCTCAGTTGGGAGCAGTACTTC,CASSLSWEQYF
TRBJ1-5,TRBD1,-,TRBV2,TGTGCCAGCAAACCGGGACAGGGTTACAATCAGCCCCAGCATTTT,CASKPGQGYNQPQHF
TRBJ1-2,TRBD1,-,TRBV6-5,TGTGCCAGCAGTCGCGCTACAGGGGTGGCCTATGGCTACACCTTC,CASSRATGVAYGYTF
TRBJ1-1,-,-,TRBV18,TGTGCCAGCTCACCATTCCTATTGACAGGATCTTTGAACACTGAAGCTTTCTTT,CASSPFLLTGSLNTEAFF
TRBJ1-2,TRBD1,-,TRBV29-1,TGCAGCGTACCAGGACAGGGCGGAGGATATGGCTACACCTTC,CSVPGQGGGYGYTF
TRBJ1-6,-,-,TRBV9,TGTGCCAGCAGCGTAGAGTTACAGGTTCGAACTAATTCACCCCTCCACTTT,CASSVELQVRTNSPLHF
TRBJ2-7,TRBD1,-,TRBV7-9,TGTGCCAGCAGCTTAGGGACAGGGAACTACGAGCAGTACTTC,CASSLGTGNYEQYF
TRBJ2-1,-,-,TRBV2,TGTGCCAGCAGTGAAGCCCTACTCCTCTTC,CASSEALLLF
TRBJ2-1,-,-,TRBV7-6,TGTGCCAGCAGCGCATTCCTCCGAGGGACACCCTACAATGAGCAGTTCTTC,CASSAFLRGTPYNEQFF
TRBJ1-2,-,-,TRBV6-1,TGTGCCAGCAGTGAAAGGCGGTACACCTTC,CASSERRYTF
TRBJ2-7,TRBD2,-,TRBV5-5,TGTGCCAGCAGCTCACCGACTAGCGGGAGCTACGAGCAGTACTTC,CASSSPTSGSYEQYF
TRBJ2-2,-,-,TRBV30,TGTGCCTGGAGATTCGACACCGGGGAGCTGTTTTTT,CAWRFDTGELFF
TRBJ2-1,TRBD1,-,TRBV6-1,TGTGCCAGCAGTTCCTTAGGGACAGGGGGCAATGAGCAGTTCTTC,CASSSLGTGGNEQFF